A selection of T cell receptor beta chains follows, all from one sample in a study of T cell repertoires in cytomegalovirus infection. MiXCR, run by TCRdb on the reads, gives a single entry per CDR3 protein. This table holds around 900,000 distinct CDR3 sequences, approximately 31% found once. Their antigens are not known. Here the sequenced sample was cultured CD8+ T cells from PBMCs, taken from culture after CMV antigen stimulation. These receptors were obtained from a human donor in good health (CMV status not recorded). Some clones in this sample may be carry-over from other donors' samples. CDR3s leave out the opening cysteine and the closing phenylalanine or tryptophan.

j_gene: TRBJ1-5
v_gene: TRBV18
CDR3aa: ASSPFSLDSSNQPQH

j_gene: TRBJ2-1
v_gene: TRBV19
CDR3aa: ASSPGEGFAEQF

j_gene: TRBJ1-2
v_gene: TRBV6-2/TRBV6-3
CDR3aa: ASSYGPRDGYT

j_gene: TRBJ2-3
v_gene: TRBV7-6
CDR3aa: ASVAGGGLTDTQY

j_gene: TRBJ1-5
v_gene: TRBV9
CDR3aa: ASSVGGGAGQPQH

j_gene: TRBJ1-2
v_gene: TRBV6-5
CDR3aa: ASRPGTGIAYGYT

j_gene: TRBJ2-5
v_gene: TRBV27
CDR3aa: ASSLDWTSGVQETQY

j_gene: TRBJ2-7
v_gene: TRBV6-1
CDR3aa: ATRTASYEQY

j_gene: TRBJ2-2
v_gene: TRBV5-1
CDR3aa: ASSEGANTGELF

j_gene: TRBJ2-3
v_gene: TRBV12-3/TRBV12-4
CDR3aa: ASSVAFAQY

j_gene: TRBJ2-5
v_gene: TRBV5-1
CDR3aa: ASSPAKSLYQETQY

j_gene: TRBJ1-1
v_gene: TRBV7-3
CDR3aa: ASSTGTPNTEAF

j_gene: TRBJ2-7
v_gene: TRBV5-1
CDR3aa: ASSLPDAVREQY

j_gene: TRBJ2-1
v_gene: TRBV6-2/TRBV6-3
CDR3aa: ASSDPTGGLYNEQF

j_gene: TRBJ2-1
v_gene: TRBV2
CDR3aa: ASSEASGGAVNEQF

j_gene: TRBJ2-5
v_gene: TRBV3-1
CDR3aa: ASSHLIGGGARREIPGTQY

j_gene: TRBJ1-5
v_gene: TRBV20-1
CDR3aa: SARDTARAGDQPQH

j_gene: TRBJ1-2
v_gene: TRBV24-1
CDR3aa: ATSDGFNYGYT

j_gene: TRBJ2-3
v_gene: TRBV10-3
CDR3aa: AIRTRGDTQY

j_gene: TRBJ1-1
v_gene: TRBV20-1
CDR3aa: SAPHANTEAF

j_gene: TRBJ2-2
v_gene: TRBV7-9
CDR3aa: ASSSSTGTNTGELF

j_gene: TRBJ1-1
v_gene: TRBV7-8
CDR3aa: ASSRPPGSVRTEAF

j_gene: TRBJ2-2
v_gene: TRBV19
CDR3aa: ASSNTVLAGELF

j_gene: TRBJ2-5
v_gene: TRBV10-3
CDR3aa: ATRDHQETQY

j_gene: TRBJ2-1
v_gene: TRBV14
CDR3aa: ASSQGLATNIYNEQF

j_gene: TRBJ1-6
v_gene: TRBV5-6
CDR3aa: ASSSFRNSYSPLH

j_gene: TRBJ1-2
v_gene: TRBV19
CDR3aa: ASTPQGNYGYT

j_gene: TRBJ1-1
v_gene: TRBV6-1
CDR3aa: ASSAAASGSWTEAF

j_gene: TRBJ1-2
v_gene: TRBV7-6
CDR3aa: ASSPGTGHYGYT

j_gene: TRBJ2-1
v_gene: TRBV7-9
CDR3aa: ASSLGHYNEQF

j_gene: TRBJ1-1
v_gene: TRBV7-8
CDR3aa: ASSLALRRVTEAF

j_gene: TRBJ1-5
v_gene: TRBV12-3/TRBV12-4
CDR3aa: ASSPPSGMGMGNQPQH

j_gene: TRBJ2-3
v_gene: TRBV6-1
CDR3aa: ASRITGEDTQY

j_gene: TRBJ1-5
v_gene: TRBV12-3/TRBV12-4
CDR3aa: ASSTQGGTFQPQH

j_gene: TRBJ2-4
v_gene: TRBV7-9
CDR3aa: ASSLGVAGDPGIQY

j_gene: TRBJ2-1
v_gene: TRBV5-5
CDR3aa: ASSFSRQGNNEQF

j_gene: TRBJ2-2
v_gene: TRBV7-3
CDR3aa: ASSPIAGELF

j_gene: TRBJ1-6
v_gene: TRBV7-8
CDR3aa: ASSLDSEFLPSRDNSPLH

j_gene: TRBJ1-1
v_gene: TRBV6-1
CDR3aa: ASSPGRLEAF

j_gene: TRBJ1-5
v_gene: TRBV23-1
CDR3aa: ASSQPHGGFGPQH

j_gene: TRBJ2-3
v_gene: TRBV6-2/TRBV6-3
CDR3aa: ASSYSVDSNVPTDTQY

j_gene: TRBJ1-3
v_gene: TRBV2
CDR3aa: ASSALGFSGNTIY